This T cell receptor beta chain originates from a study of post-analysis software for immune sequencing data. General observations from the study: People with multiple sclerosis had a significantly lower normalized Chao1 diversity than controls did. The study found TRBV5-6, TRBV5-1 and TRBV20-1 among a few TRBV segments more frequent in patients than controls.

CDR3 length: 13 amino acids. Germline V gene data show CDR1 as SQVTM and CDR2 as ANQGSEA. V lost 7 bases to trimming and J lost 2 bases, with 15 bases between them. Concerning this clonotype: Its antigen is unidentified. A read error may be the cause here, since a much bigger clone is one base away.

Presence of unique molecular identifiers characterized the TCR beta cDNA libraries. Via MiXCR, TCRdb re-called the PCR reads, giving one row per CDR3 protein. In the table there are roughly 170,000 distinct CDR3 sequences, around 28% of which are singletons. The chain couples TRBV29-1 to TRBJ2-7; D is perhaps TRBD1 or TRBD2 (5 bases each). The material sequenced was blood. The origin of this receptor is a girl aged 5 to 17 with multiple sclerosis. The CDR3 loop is CSGTGRLTYEQYF. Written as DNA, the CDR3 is TGCAGCGGTACGGGACGGCTTACCTACGAGCAGTACTTC.